These T cell receptor beta chains were read from a single sample in a study of T cells in Graves' hyperthyroidism and ophthalmopathy. TCRdb processed the multiplex PCR reads anew with MiXCR; each CDR3 protein has one entry. The sample yields 37,000 or so distinct CDR3 sequences, 52% seen once. Sequenced material: blood. All receptors come from a man aged 40-49 years with Graves' ophthalmopathy. Each CDR3 is given with its conserved first and last residue. The D gene is left open where the match is weak. Some rows have no size entry. The others give once, few or many, or a class for an expanded clone.

D gene	clone size	J gene	V gene	CDR3 protein	CDR3 DNA
-	medium-sized	TRBJ2-1	TRBV20-1	CSAIQGDVYNEQFF	TGCAGTGCTATACAGGGTGATGTGTACAATGAGCAGTTCTTC
-	-	TRBJ1-1	TRBV5-4	CASSLRGLSTEACF	TGTGCCAGCAGCTTACGGGGGTTGAGCACTGAAGCTTGCTTT
TRBD2	many	TRBJ2-7	TRBV20-1	CSALGGASGASYEQYF	TGCAGTGCTCTCGGGGGGGCTAGCGGGGCCTCCTACGAGCAGTACTTC
-	-	TRBJ2-2	TRBV15	CATSRQYQETQYFGELFF	-
-	-	TRBJ1-2	TRBV3-1	CASSQETVYGYTF	TGTGCCAGCAGCCAAGAGACGGTTTATGGCTACACCTTC
-	many	TRBJ2-2	TRBV5-1	CASSRLTGRNTGELFF	TGCGCCAGCAGCCGCCTCACAGGGAGGAACACCGGGGAGCTGTTTTTT
-	many	TRBJ1-5	TRBV28	CASSTRQPQHF	TGTGCCAGCAGTACTCGTCAGCCCCAGCATTTT
TRBD1	many	TRBJ1-2	TRBV30	CAWGTGGFQGYTF	TGTGCCTGGGGGACAGGGGGCTTTCAAGGCTACACCTTC
-	-	TRBJ1-2	TRBV5-1	CASSWGRLRAFYGYTF	TGCGCCAGCAGCTGGGGACGGCTCAGGGCCTTCTATGGCTACACCTTC
TRBD1	many	TRBJ1-6	TRBV6-5	CASSYTGGVSPLHF	TGTGCCAGCAGTTACACAGGGGGCGTTTCACCCCTCCACTTT
TRBD1	many	TRBJ1-1	TRBV28	CASSFGQGLNTEAFF	TGTGCCAGCAGTTTTGGACAGGGTTTGAACACTGAAGCTTTCTTT
-	-	TRBJ2-5	TRBV4-1	CASRHQQGYQETQYF	TGCGCCAGCAGGCACCAGCAGGGGTACCAAGAGACCCAGTACTTC
TRBD2	many	TRBJ2-5	TRBV6-6	CASRRLAGTRETQYF	TGTGCCAGCAGGAGACTAGCGGGAACCCGAGAGACCCAGTACTTC
-	many	TRBJ2-3	TRBV27	CASSWRGETDTQYF	TGTGCCAGCAGTTGGCGGGGTGAGACAGATACGCAGTATTTT
-	-	TRBJ1-2	TRBV6-5	CASWGRLNTNYGYTF	TGTGCCAGTTGGGGCCGTTTAAATACTAACTATGGCTACACCTTC
-	once	TRBJ2-1	TRBV25-1	CASSDGSSHYNEQFF	TGTGCCAGCAGTGATGGGAGTTCCCACTACAATGAGCAGTTCTTC
TRBD2	-	TRBJ2-3	TRBV24-1	CATSDTSGSRDTQYF	TGTGCCACCAGTGACACTAGCGGGAGTCGAGATACGCAGTATTTT
-	-	TRBJ2-1	TRBV7-6	CASSLRRGANEQFF	TGTGCCAGCAGCCTCAGGAGGGGGGCCAATGAGCAGTTCTTC
-	-	TRBJ1-1	TRBV7-8	CASSLARMNTEAFF	TGTGCCAGCAGCTTAGCAAGGATGAACACTGAAGCTTTCTTT
-	many	TRBJ2-6	TRBV20-1	CSARDGEKTGFSGANVLTF	TGCAGTGCTAGAGATGGGGAAAAAACAGGCTTCTCTGGGGCCAACGTCCTGACTTTC
-	once	TRBJ1-5	TRBV20-1	CSAQSGQPQHF	TGCAGTGCTCAGAGCGGGCAGCCTCAGCATTTT
TRBD1	-	TRBJ1-2	TRBV9	CASSAGTEGNTF	TGTGCCAGCAGCGCAGGGACAGAAGGAAACACCTTC
TRBD1	many	TRBJ2-1	TRBV11-2	CASSRTGAHNEQFF	TGTGCCAGCAGCAGGACAGGGGCTCACAATGAGCAGTTCTTC
TRBD2	many	TRBJ2-1	TRBV3-1	CASSPSGRDNEQFF	TGTGCCAGCAGCCCAAGCGGGAGGGATAATGAGCAGTTCTTC
-	many	TRBJ2-7	TRBV3-1	CASSQGVTSFEQYF	TGTGCCAGCAGCCAAGGGGTCACTAGCTTCGAGCAGTACTTC
TRBD1	-	TRBJ2-3	TRBV5-4	CASSEGAGGIDTQYF	TGTGCCAGCAGCGAGGGGGCAGGGGGCATAGATACGCAGTATTTT
TRBD2	-	TRBJ2-7	TRBV4-1	CASSQEWGGGRALFDEQYF	TGCGCCAGCAGCCAGGAATGGGGTGGAGGGAGGGCCTTATTCGACGAGCAGTACTTC
-	-	TRBJ2-3	TRBV20-1	CSARDTSTDTQYF	TGCAGTGCTAGGGACACTAGCACAGATACGCAGTATTTT
-	many	TRBJ1-3	TRBV18	CASSQGTGNTIYF	TGTGCCAGCTCACAAGGAACAGGAAACACCATATATTTT
-	many	TRBJ2-5	TRBV28	CASSLGLETQYF	TGTGCCAGCAGTTTAGGGTTGGAGACCCAGTACTTC
-	-	TRBJ2-5	TRBV3-1	CASRMEGSETQYF	TGTGCCAGCAGGATGGAGGGGAGCGAGACCCAGTACTTC
TRBD2	once	TRBJ2-2	TRBV9	CASSVAGGGGELFF	TGTGCCAGCAGCGTAGCTGGGGGGGGCGGGGAGCTGTTTTTT
-	many	TRBJ2-7	TRBV14	CASSQGQPLLYEQYF	TGTGCCAGCAGCCAAGGGCAGCCTCTCCTCTACGAGCAGTACTTC
-	many	TRBJ2-5	TRBV7-2	CASSLFRSETQYF	TGTGCCAGCAGCTTATTTAGGTCAGAGACCCAGTACTTC
-	-	TRBJ2-4	TRBV20-1	CSAEIEREWDSQYF	TGCAGTGCTGAGATCGAGCGGGAGTGGGACAGTCAGTACTTC
TRBD2	once	TRBJ2-2	TRBV15	CATRSGVNTGELFF	TGTGCCACCAGAAGCGGGGTAAACACCGGGGAGCTGTTTTTT